One and the same sample provided the 21 T cell receptor beta chains below, sequenced in a study of T cell responses to AZD1222 COVID-19 vaccine. The assay was immunoSEQ multiplex PCR, and TCRdb's table has in-frame clones only and misses some. The data show about 150,000 clones, 90% to 95% seen once. Sequencing used peripheral blood, obtained on day 0 of AZD1222 vaccination. The receptors stem from an adult in good health.

V and J are TRBV3-1 (or the pseudogene TRBV3-2) and TRBJ2-7, with D perhaps assigned TRBD1 or TRBD2 (5 bases each). The CDR3 spans 15 residues. Trimming shortened V by 4 bases and J by 0 bases, and 13 bases separated the two germline ends. Germline values: CDR1 LGHDT, CDR2 YNNKEL (reference sequence). The CDR3 sequence: CASSRDPGSSYEQYF. In nucleotides, the CDR3 is TGTGCCAGCAGCCGGGACCCCGGCAGCTCCTACGAGCAGTACTTC.

The V call is TRBV5-4, the J call TRBJ2-3, with 11 nucleotides matching TRBD2. V lost 2 bases and J lost 3; bases outside the gene matches: 2. There are 15 residues in the CDR3. CDR1 SGHNT and CDR2 YYREEE come from the germline V gene (reference sequence). The CDR3 region is CASSLLAGDTDTQYF. Written as DNA, the CDR3 is TGTGCCAGCAGCTTACTAGCGGGAGATACAGATACGCAGTATTTT.

This clone was seen once. This chain links TRBV7-2 with TRBJ1-5, with a weak D call TRBD1 (5 bases). V was trimmed by 7 bases and J by 4 bases, leaving 11 bases between them. Germline CDR1 SGHTA, CDR2 FQGNSA. The CDR3 has 13 amino acids. DNA of the CDR3: TGTGCCAGCACCCTTGACAGTAATCAGCCCCAGCATTTT. Residues: CASTLDSNQPQHF.

This chain joins TRBV13 and TRBJ2-3; D gene uncertain. Germline V lookup: CDR1 PRHDT, CDR2 FYEKMQ (reference sequence). The germline V and J ends were trimmed by 3 bases and 6 bases, with 19 bases remaining between them. The CDR3 extends over 16 amino acids. The CDR3 spells CASSFSTAGLTDTQYF. CDR3 DNA: TGTGCCAGCAGCTTTAGTACCGCCGGATTAACGGATACGCAGTATTTT.

The J gene is TRBJ2-1, the V gene TRBV7-3; unclear D gene. The CDR3 contains 13 residues. CDR1 and CDR2 (germline): SGHTA, FQGTGA. Trimming cost V 3 bases and J 10 bases, with 13 bases left between them. CDR3 in amino acids: CASSFPPNWEQFF. The CDR3 coding sequence is TGTGCCAGCAGCTTTCCCCCAAACTGGGAGCAGTTCTTC.

The V call is TRBV28, the J call TRBJ1-4; possibly TRBD1 for D (5 bases). CDR3 length: 13 residues. Germline values: CDR1 MDHEN, CDR2 SYDVKM. V lost 2 bases and J 7 bases, leaving 8 bases between the germline ends. CDR3 loop: CASSLPRAEKLFF. CDR3 nucleotides: TGTGCCAGCAGTTTACCCAGGGCTGAAAAACTGTTTTTT.

The chain couples TRBV9 to TRBJ2-5; D perhaps matches TRBD2 (6 bases). The CDR3 is made up of 14 amino acids. Germline CDR1 reads SGDLS; CDR2 reads YYNGEE. V lost 4 bases and J lost 1, with 11 bases in between. Written as DNA, the CDR3 is TGTGCCAGCAGCCCCCAGCGGGCCCAAGAGACCCAGTACTTC. Protein product: CASSPQRAQETQYF.

The V and J genes are TRBV28 and TRBJ1-2; 8 nucleotides agree with TRBD1. The ends lost 6 bases at V and 3 bases at J; junction bases unmatched: 3. This CDR3 region has 13 residues. From germline, CDR1 is MDHEN and CDR2 SYDVKM. The CDR3 reads CASSLDRDYGYTF. CDR3 in DNA: TGTGCCAGCAGCCTGGACAGGGACTATGGCTACACCTTC.

The V call is TRBV5-1, the J call TRBJ2-3, with 8 bases fitting TRBD1. This CDR3 is 18 amino acids long. V lost 3 bases and J lost 2; bases outside the gene matches: 14. Germline CDR1 SGHRS, CDR2 YFSETQ. The CDR3 DNA reads as TGCGCCAGCAGCTCCCGGACAGGGATGACTTCATCCACAGATACGCAGTATTTT. Protein product: CASSSRTGMTSSTDTQYF.

V usage is TRBV18 and J usage is TRBJ2-7; TRBD2 aligns across 7 bases. Trimming removed 4 bases from V and 0 bases from J; junction bases left unmatched: 6. This CDR3 is 15 amino acids long. Germline V gene data show CDR1 as KGHSH and CDR2 as LQKENI. The CDR3 DNA follows: TGTGCCAGCTCACTAACTAGCGCGAGCTCCTACGAGCAGTACTTC. Protein: CASSLTSASSYEQYF.

This sequence joins TRBV10-3 and TRBJ1-4; D call uncertain. V lost 3 bases to trimming and J lost 5 bases, with 4 bases between them. This CDR3 has 12 amino acids. CDR1 ENHRY and CDR2 SYGVKD come from the germline V gene. The CDR3 sequence is CAISDPNEKLFF. The DNA of the CDR3 is TGTGCCATCAGTGACCCGAATGAAAAACTGTTTTTT.

The J gene is TRBJ2-7, the V gene TRBV28; 8 nucleotides line up with TRBD2. The CDR3 totals 14 residues. Per the germline V gene, CDR1 is MDHEN and CDR2 is SYDVKM. With 3 bases clipped from V and 5 bases from J, the junction kept 6 bases outside the gene matches. CDR3 loop: CASSFGAGVDEQYF. The CDR3 DNA reads TGTGCCAGCAGTTTTGGAGCGGGAGTGGACGAGCAGTACTTC. The variable domain in full, completed from reference TRBV28 and TRBJ2-7, reads DVKVTQSSRYLVKRTGEKVFLECVQDMDHENMFWYRQDPGLGLRLIYFSYDVKMKEKGDIPEGYSVSREKKERFSLILESASTNQTSMYLCASSFGAGVDEQYFGPGTRLTVT.

V and J are TRBV9 and TRBJ2-3; 10 bases are a match to TRBD1. The CDR3 sequence is 16 residues long. The germline V gene encodes CDR1 SGDLS and CDR2 YYNGEE. V lost 3 bases and J lost 4; bases outside the gene matches: 8. CDR3 in amino acids: CASSAPGQGMADTQYF. The DNA for the CDR3 is TGTGCCAGCAGCGCTCCGGGACAGGGGATGGCAGATACGCAGTATTTT.

The V and J genes are TRBV27 and TRBJ1-6; TRBD1 might be the D (5 bases). The CDR3 is 18 amino acids. CDR1 is MNHEY, CDR2 SMNVEV, per germline (reference sequence). V was pared by 6 bases and J by 8 bases, with 26 bases between. The CDR3 spells CASRIQTIWGLGDSPLHF. In DNA, the CDR3 is TGTGCCAGCAGGATACAAACCATATGGGGTCTAGGGGATTCACCCCTCCACTTT.

The V call is TRBV6-5, the J call TRBJ2-7; maybe TRBD2 (6 bases). The CDR3 runs to 15 residues. Between the trimmed V and J ends, which lost 3 bases and 0 bases, there was a span of 12 bases. The germline V gene has CDR1 MNHEY and CDR2 SVGAGI. The CDR3 nucleotides read TGTGCCAGCAGTTATGGGGACTCCAGCTCCTACGAGCAGTACTTC. It yields the protein CASSYGDSSSYEQYF.

V is TRBV24-1 and J is TRBJ2-4; a possible D gene is TRBD1 (5 bases). CDR1 is KGHDR and CDR2 is SFDVKD in the germline V gene. V gave up 4 bases and J gave up 8 bases, with 11 bases separating them. There are 13 residues in the CDR3. CDR3 nucleotide sequence: TGTGCCACCAGTGACCGCGACAGAGACATTCAGTACTTC. Residues: CATSDRDRDIQYF.

This chain links TRBV6-4 with TRBJ1-1, with a tentative D call TRBD1 (6 bases). CDR1 is MRHNA, CDR2 SNTAGT, per germline. The ends were cut back, 6 bases at V and 1 base at J, with 9 bases in the middle. The CDR3 contains 13 residues. The CDR3 loop reads CASRGQTNTEAFF. The CDR3 DNA reads as TGTGCCAGCAGAGGACAGACGAACACTGAAGCTTTCTTT.

This chain links TRBV18 with TRBJ1-4; 8 bases are a match to TRBD1. From germline, CDR1 is KGHSH and CDR2 LQKENI. V lost 1 base, J lost 5 bases, and 6 bases stayed unmatched. This CDR3 is built from 16 residues. The CDR3 region is CASSPQLRDRNEKLFF. As DNA, the CDR3 is TGTGCCAGCTCACCACAGCTCCGGGACAGGAATGAAAAACTGTTTTTT.

The J gene is TRBJ1-6, the V gene TRBV6-5; no clear D. There are 15 residues in the CDR3. V lost 5 bases and J lost 9, with 17 bases in between. Germline V gene data show CDR1 as MNHEY and CDR2 as SVGAGI. The CDR3 region has the DNA TGTGCCAGCAGTAGCGCGGATTTTAATAGTTCACCCCTCCACTTT. This gives the protein CASSSADFNSSPLHF.

The rearrangement joins TRBV27 to TRBJ2-5; TRBD1 matches 7 bases. Germline values: CDR1 MNHEY, CDR2 SMNVEV (reference sequence). Trimming took 5 bases from V and 6 from J; bases not matched to a gene: 15. This CDR3 is built from 16 residues. CDR3 DNA: TGTGCCAGCAGTCCTGTACCCGCGACAGGGATACAGACCCAGTACTTC. The encoded protein is CASSPVPATGIQTQYF.

V gene TRBV7-9 combines with J gene TRBJ2-5, with D maybe TRBD1 (6 bases). Between the trimmed V and J ends, which lost 3 bases and 5 bases, there was a span of 13 bases. Germline CDR1 and CDR2: SEHNR and FQNEAQ (reference sequence). The CDR3 runs to 14 residues. CDR3 sequence: CASSFRGGRETQYF. For the CDR3, the DNA is TGTGCCAGCAGCTTCCGTGGGGGCAGGGAGACCCAGTACTTC.